One sample yielded the 18 T cell receptor beta chains listed below, sequenced in a study of blood T cell repertoires in COVID-19 (TCRdb year 2020). The receptor library was made with the immunoSEQ multiplex PCR assay. TCRdb limited this immuneACCESS table to in-frame rearrangements with V and J called. A share of clones is missing; checked studies link under half to unresolved V genes, and the rest is unexplained. The sample yields roughly 280,000 clones; over 75% were counted once. The ten largest account for 2.4% of the sample. The sample consisted of PBMCs or T cells enriched from blood (not recorded which). These receptor sequences come from a woman between 18 and 30 years old who had recovered from COVID-19.

The chain is built from TRBV6-5 and TRBJ2-5, with 7 bases matching TRBD2. Per germline, CDR1 MNHEY and CDR2 SVGAGI. The CDR3 covers 15 residues. V lost 6 bases and J lost 2; bases outside the gene matches: 9. The CDR3 region is CASSQTTGGQETQYF. The CDR3, as DNA: TGTGCCAGCAGCCAGACGACGGGGGGTCAAGAGACCCAGTACTTC.

The gene calls are TRBV7-9 and TRBJ2-7; TRBD1 aligns across 9 bases. This CDR3 spans 14 amino acids. Trimming at V came to 3 bases and at J to 6 bases, leaving 6 bases not matched to a gene. Germline V gene sequence: CDR1 SEHNR, CDR2 FQNEAQ (reference sequence). Written as DNA, the CDR3 is TGTGCCAGCAGCTTCGACAGGGGGAGATTCGAGCAGTACTTC. As protein: CASSFDRGRFEQYF.

The chain couples TRBV19 to TRBJ2-3; TRBD1 agrees at 8 bases. Losses at the gene ends were 3 bases for V and 1 base for J; bases not matched to a gene: 12. Germline V gives CDR1 LNHDA, CDR2 SQIVND (reference sequence). The CDR3 is 18 amino acids. The CDR3 here is CASSIGQGGAHRTDTQYF. In nucleotides, the CDR3 is TGTGCCAGTAGTATCGGACAGGGAGGCGCCCACCGCACAGATACGCAGTATTTT.

The rearrangement uses TRBV20-1 and TRBJ2-3, with 12 bases identical to TRBD2. The length of the CDR3 is 17 residues. Germline V gene sequence: CDR1 DFQATT, CDR2 SNEGSKA (reference sequence). Trimming took 3 bases from V and 1 from J; bases not matched to a gene: 8. The CDR3 nucleotides read TGCAGTGCTAGTTCCCTAGCGGGGGGGCCGGGCACAGATACGCAGTATTTT. This gives the protein CSASSLAGGPGTDTQYF.

The chain couples TRBV29-1 to TRBJ2-5; 7 bases match TRBD2. Unmatched junction bases numbered 4, after V lost 5 bases and J lost 1 base. This CDR3 is built from 13 residues. The germline gives CDR1 SQVTM, CDR2 ANQGSEA. The CDR3 loop is CSVTGTTQETQYF. The CDR3 coding sequence is TGCAGCGTTACCGGGACTACCCAAGAGACCCAGTACTTC.

In DNA form, the CDR3 reads TGCGCCAGCAGCCAACCCGGGGAAACTGAAGCTTTCTTT. Translated: CASSQPGETEAFF. This rearrangement joins TRBV4-1 to TRBJ1-1; D is undetermined. V lost 2 bases, J lost 5 bases, and 9 bases lay in between. CDR3 length equals 13 residues. Per germline, CDR1 MGHRA and CDR2 YSYEKL.

The rearrangement links TRBV29-1 to TRBJ2-7, with 8 bases fitting TRBD1. The CDR3 covers 14 residues. Unmatched junction bases numbered 6, after V lost 3 bases and J lost 2 bases. CDR1 and CDR2 from the germline V gene are SQVTM and ANQGSEA. CDR3 sequence (DNA): TGCAGCGTTGAGGGGGGACAGGTGACCTACGAGCAGTACTTC. Amino acid sequence: CSVEGGQVTYEQYF.

This rearrangement joins TRBV5-5 to TRBJ1-2; D is possibly TRBD1 (5 bases). The CDR3 has 15 amino acids. Deletions cut 1 base from V and 0 bases from J, with 10 bases between. In germline, CDR1 is SGHKS, CDR2 YYEKEE (reference sequence). The CDR3 sequence: CASSLKTEANYGYTF. For the CDR3, the DNA is TGTGCCAGCAGCTTGAAGACAGAAGCTAACTATGGCTACACCTTC. The whole variable domain, filled in from reference TRBV5-5 and TRBJ1-2, reads DAGVTQSPTHLIKTRGQQVTLRCSPISGHKSVSWYQQVLGQGPQFIFQYYEKEERGRGNFPDRFSARQFPNYSSELNVNALLLGDSALYLCASSLKTEANYGYTFGSGTRLTVV.

V gene TRBV19 combines with J gene TRBJ1-5, with D maybe TRBD1 (5 bases). Trimming took 5 bases from V and 4 from J, leaving 12 bases between them. Germline V gene sequence: CDR1 LNHDA, CDR2 SQIVND (reference sequence). CDR3 size: 14 residues. The CDR3 sequence: CASSRTSPNQPQHF. Here the CDR3 DNA reads TGTGCCAGTAGTCGGACATCTCCTAATCAGCCCCAGCATTTT.

This chain uses TRBV7-2 with TRBJ1-1; D might be TRBD1 (5 bases). Germline CDR1 and CDR2: SGHTA and FQGNSA. V was pared by 2 bases and J by 1 base, with 11 bases between. The CDR3 runs 15 residues. The CDR3 DNA follows: TGTGCCAGCAGCTTATCAGGGCGAACGAACACTGAAGCTTTCTTT. It yields the protein CASSLSGRTNTEAFF.

The chain joins TRBV5-1 to TRBJ2-1; perhaps TRBD2 as D (7 bases). The CDR3 runs 15 residues. In germline, CDR1 is SGHRS, CDR2 YFSETQ. The V and J ends lost 4 bases and 6 bases respectively, with 17 bases between them. In nucleotides, the CDR3 is TGCGCCAGCAGCCGGACGACGGGGGGCAGCAATGAGCAGTTCTTC. It specifies CASSRTTGGSNEQFF.

A remark on this clone: A junction end diverges from the germline sequence, so it may reflect a read error. V is TRBV18 and J is TRBJ2-1; possible D gene TRBD2, 5 bases. CDR1 is KGHSH and CDR2 is LQKENI in the germline V gene. CDR3 length equals 14 residues. CDR3 in amino acids: CASSPLSSSDEQFF. The CDR3 coding sequence is TGTGCCAGCTCGCCACTTTCAAGTAGCGATGAGCAGTTCTTC. Based on the CDR3 plus reference TRBV18 and TRBJ2-1, the full variable domain is NAGVMQNPRHLVRRRGQEARLRCSPMKGHSHVYWYRQLPEEGLKFMVYLQKENIIDESGMPKERFSAEFPKEGPSILRIQQVVRGDSAAYFCASSPLSSSDEQFFGPGTRLTVL.

This clone was seen a few times. This chain connects TRBV7-2 to TRBJ1-2; TRBD1 might be the D (5 bases). CDR1 and CDR2 (germline): SGHTA, FQGNSA. The CDR3 runs 16 residues. Trimming removed 5 bases from V and 6 bases from J, with 22 bases in between. The CDR3 here is CASSTSGGGQMDGYTF. The DNA for the CDR3 is TGTGCCAGCAGCACCAGCGGGGGTGGGCAGATGGATGGCTACACCTTC.

The V gene is TRBV5-8, the J gene TRBJ1-5; 7 bases align to TRBD1. Germline CDR1 reads SGHTS; CDR2 reads YDEGEE. The CDR3 sequence is 13 residues long. Trimming removed 4 bases from V and 7 bases from J; junction bases left unmatched: 5. The CDR3 DNA follows: TGTGCCAGCAGCAGGGACAGAGGGCAGCCCCAGCATTTT. Amino acids: CASSRDRGQPQHF.

This clone was found once. V and J are TRBV7-2 and TRBJ2-1; 10 nucleotides line up with TRBD2. V lost 3 bases and J lost 6; bases outside the gene matches: 5. Germline lookup yields CDR1 SGHTA and CDR2 FQGNSA. CDR3 length equals 15 residues. CDR3 amino acids: CASSFAAGGLNEQFF. In nucleotides, the CDR3 is TGTGCCAGCAGCTTCGCAGCGGGGGGGCTCAATGAGCAGTTCTTC.

This chain links TRBV5-1 with TRBJ1-4; D unclear. The V gene lost 4 bases and the J gene lost 5 bases, with 18 bases spanning the gap. The CDR3 is 16 amino acids. From germline, CDR1 is SGHRS and CDR2 YFSETQ. The DNA of the CDR3 is TGCGCCAGCAGCCTGCTGTTCGTGGGCTCGAATGAAAAACTGTTTTTT. As protein: CASSLLFVGSNEKLFF.

The CDR3 loop is CASSLSRAGGTEAFF. CDR3 sequence (DNA): TGTGCCAGCAGTTTGAGTAGAGCTGGCGGGACTGAAGCTTTCTTT. This chain uses TRBV27 with TRBJ1-1; unclear D gene. The V gene's germline CDR1 is MNHEY and CDR2 SMNVEV (reference sequence). Trimming took 3 bases from V and 5 from J, leaving 16 bases between them. This CDR3 contains 15 residues.

The rearrangement links TRBV7-2 to TRBJ2-3; unclear D gene. Germline V gives CDR1 SGHTA, CDR2 FQGNSA. V lost 5 bases and J lost 4, with 7 bases in between. There are 12 residues in the CDR3. In DNA form, the CDR3 reads TGTGCCAGCAGCCCCACTGCAGATACGCAGTATTTT. Translation: CASSPTADTQYF.